This entry is about one T cell receptor (beta chain). Per germline, CDR1 SGDLS and CDR2 YYNGEE. This CDR3 contains 15 residues. The V and J ends lost 1 base and 7 bases, in that order; junction bases with no gene match: 6. The sample comes from a study of OX40 agonist ivuxolimab in advanced cancers. Study-wide background: The group had a mean age of about 60 years, ranged from about 20 to 85, and was 80% to 85% male.

Sequenced by immunoSEQ multiplex PCR; TCRdb stores in-frame clones only, minus some. The table lists about 30,000 clones, about four fifths of them singletons, with more than 20% in the top ten. The rearrangement links TRBV9 to TRBJ1-4; 8 nucleotides align to TRBD1. The TCR sequence derives from an adult with an advanced solid tumor such as melanoma, head and neck, liver or kidney cancer. The source was CD4+ or CD8+ T cells sorted from blood, collected in a trial of the OX40 agonist ivuxolimab. CDR3 sequence: CASSVFGTGREKLFF. The CDR3 DNA reads as TGTGCCAGCAGCGTATTCGGGACAGGACGTGAAAAACTGTTTTTT. Full variable domain (outside the CDR3, taken from reference TRBV9 and TRBJ1-4): DSGVTQTPKHLITATGQRVTLRCSPRSGDLSVYWYQQSLDQGLQFLIQYYNGEERAKGNILERFSAQQFPDLHSELNLSSLELGDSALYFCASSVFGTGREKLFFGSGTQLSVL.